Below are 19 T cell receptor beta chains sequenced from a single sample in a study of T-cell reconstitution after alpha-beta-depleted transplantation in children. Unique molecular identifiers were incorporated into the prepared TCRbeta library. Each CDR3 protein is one row after TCRdb ran MiXCR on the PCR reads. Of a few hundred thousand distinct CDR3 sequences in the sample, 20% to 30% were seen once. The sample here was PBMCs, taken before TCRalphabeta/CD19-depleted stem cell transplant. All receptors derive from a boy in the first two years of life with Wiskott-Aldrich syndrome, due to receive a stem cell transplant.

The chain uses TRBV20-1 and TRBJ2-1, with 9 bases that match TRBD1. The germline V gene has CDR1 DFQATT and CDR2 SNEGSKA (reference sequence). This CDR3 comprises 15 residues. Trimming took 1 base from V and 4 from J; bases not matched to a gene: 5. CDR3 DNA: TGCAGTGCTAGAGTAAACAGGGGGCTTTACAATGAGCAGTTCTTC. This codes for CSARVNRGLYNEQFF.

This clonotype turned up a few times. The chain combines TRBV6-5 with TRBJ1-1; no definite D call. Trimming removed 0 bases from V and 5 bases from J, with 7 bases in between. The CDR3 is 13 residues long. Germline V CDR1 and CDR2: MNHEY, SVGAGI. This CDR3 reads CASSYSGLTEAFF. For the CDR3, the DNA is TGTGCCAGCAGTTACTCAGGGTTAACTGAAGCTTTCTTT.

The V and J genes are TRBV7-9 and TRBJ1-2, with D possibly TRBD1 on 5 matching bases. The CDR3 spans 16 residues. Trimming took 3 bases from V and 0 from J, leaving 14 bases between them. Germline loops: CDR1 SEHNR, CDR2 FQNEAQ (reference sequence). The CDR3: CASSFRGRRANYGYTF. The CDR3 DNA is TGTGCCAGCAGCTTCCGGGGGAGGAGAGCTAACTATGGCTACACCTTC. Using reference TRBV7-9 and TRBJ1-2 for the parts outside the CDR3, the full variable domain is DTGVSQNPRHKITKRGQNVTFRCDPISEHNRLYWYRQTLGQGPEFLTYFQNEAQLEKSRLLSDRFSAERPKGSFSTLEIQRTEQGDSAMYLCASSFRGRRANYGYTFGSGTRLTVV.

To note about this clonotype: A much bigger clone sits one base away, suggesting this may be a read error. CDR3 sequence reads: CVSRGGNYEQYF. In DNA, the CDR3 is TGTGTCAGCAGAGGCGGGAACTACGAGCAGTACTTC. The V and J genes are TRBV2 and TRBJ2-7, with D perhaps TRBD2 (6 bases). This CDR3 has 12 residues. In germline, CDR1 is SNHLY, CDR2 FYNNEI.

The chain recombines TRBV28 with TRBJ1-1; TRBD1 agrees at 9 bases. V lost 6 bases to trimming and J lost 0 bases; unmatched junction nucleotides: 8. The CDR3 is 16 amino acids. Looked up from germline, CDR1 is MDHEN and CDR2 is SYDVKM. The CDR3 DNA is TGTGCCAGCAGCCCTACAGGGGGCTATATGAACACTGAAGCTTTCTTT. Amino acid sequence: CASSPTGGYMNTEAFF.

The chain couples TRBV2 to TRBJ2-2; 11 positions match TRBD1. Trimming took 8 bases from V and 1 from J; bases not matched to a gene: 12. The CDR3 length is 18 residues. Looked up from germline, CDR1 is SNHLY and CDR2 is FYNNEI. CDR3 protein: CASWWDRGTPRNTGELFF. The DNA of the CDR3 is TGTGCCAGCTGGTGGGACAGGGGGACTCCCCGGAACACCGGGGAGCTGTTTTTT.

The rearrangement uses TRBV20-1 and TRBJ2-1; the D is unclear. CDR3 size: 14 residues. V shed 1 base and J shed 8 bases, with 15 bases lying between them. Germline V gene data show CDR1 as DFQATT and CDR2 as SNEGSKA (reference sequence). The CDR3 spells CSARGSLVWDEQFF. CDR3 in DNA: TGCAGTGCTAGAGGCAGCCTTGTTTGGGATGAGCAGTTCTTC.

This clonotype was counted between two and nine times. The genes are TRBV20-1 and TRBJ2-7; possibly TRBD2 for D (6 bases). Germline V gene lookup returns CDR1 DFQATT and CDR2 SNEGSKA (reference sequence). This CDR3 is 14 amino acids long. V was clipped by 0 bases and J by 2 bases, with 11 bases between them. In DNA form, the CDR3 reads TGCAGTGCTAGAGACTGGGCGGGGACCTACGAGCAGTACTTC. Translation gives CSARDWAGTYEQYF.

This clonotype has just a few counts. The chain links TRBV5-1 to TRBJ2-1, with D perhaps matching TRBD2 (6 bases). The V and J ends lost 4 bases and 6 bases respectively, with 20 bases between them. Per the germline V gene, CDR1 is SGHRS and CDR2 is YFSETQ. CDR3 length: 16 residues. The CDR3 region is CASSDHGTRVFNEQFF. CDR3 nucleotides: TGCGCCAGCAGCGACCATGGGACTCGAGTCTTCAATGAGCAGTTCTTC. Drawing the rest from reference TRBV5-1 and TRBJ2-1, the complete variable domain is KAGVTQTPRYLIKTRGQQVTLSCSPISGHRSVSWYQQTPGQGLQFLFEYFSETQRNKGNFPGRFSGRQFSNSRSEMNVSTLELGDSALYLCASSDHGTRVFNEQFFGPGTRLTVL.

The rearrangement joins TRBV19 to TRBJ2-1; unclear D gene. Germline V gene lookup returns CDR1 LNHDA and CDR2 SQIVND (reference sequence). This CDR3 comprises 16 residues. Deletions cut 5 bases from V and 0 bases from J, with 14 bases between. The CDR3, as DNA: TGTGCCAGTAGTCTCACTCTTCTAAGCTCCTACAATGAGCAGTTCTTC. This gives the protein CASSLTLLSSYNEQFF. Using reference TRBV19 and TRBJ2-1 for the parts outside the CDR3, the full variable domain is DGGITQSPKYLFRKEGQNVTLSCEQNLNHDAMYWYRQDPGQGLRLIYYSQIVNDFQKGDIAEGYSVSREKKESFPLTVTSAQKNPTAFYLCASSLTLLSSYNEQFFGPGTRLTVL.

This clonotype was counted only a few times. This rearrangement joins TRBV5-1 to TRBJ2-3, with D tentatively TRBD2 (6 bases). The CDR3 totals 14 residues. The V and J ends lost 4 bases and 4 bases respectively, with 13 bases between them. The V gene's germline CDR1 is SGHRS and CDR2 YFSETQ. CDR3 sequence (DNA): TGCGCCAGCAGCCTTCAGGAGGGACCAGATACGCAGTATTTT. It codes for CASSLQEGPDTQYF.

This clonotype has only a few counts. The rearrangement links TRBV28 to TRBJ1-2; 9 nucleotides agree with TRBD1. Trimming cost V 3 bases and J 7 bases; bases outside gene matches: 9. Germline assignment: CDR1 MDHEN and CDR2 SYDVKM. This CDR3 contains 15 residues. The CDR3 reads CASSLSGQGIRGYTF. The CDR3 nucleotides are TGTGCCAGCAGTTTGTCTGGACAGGGGATACGTGGCTACACCTTC.

The genes are TRBV27 and TRBJ2-1; D is possibly TRBD1 (5 bases). Trimming cost V 3 bases and J 7 bases, with 10 bases left between them. Germline V gives CDR1 MNHEY, CDR2 SMNVEV (reference sequence). The CDR3 contains 13 residues. Written as DNA, the CDR3 is TGTGCCAGCAGTTTTAGGCAGGGAAATGAGCAGTTCTTC. Its translation is CASSFRQGNEQFF.

This chain joins TRBV27 and TRBJ2-2; D might be TRBD2 (6 bases). The CDR3 has 14 amino acids. Germline CDR1 is MNHEY and CDR2 is SMNVEV (reference sequence). With 6 bases removed from V and 4 bases from J, the gap between germline ends came to 12 bases. The CDR3 coding sequence is TGTGCCAGCAGACGGGACTTTGTCACCGGGGAGCTGTTTTTT. Translation: CASRRDFVTGELFF.

The chain couples TRBV20-1 to TRBJ1-2; D unresolved. The CDR3 sequence is 14 residues long. Germline V CDR1 and CDR2: DFQATT, SNEGSKA (reference sequence). V was clipped by 3 bases and J by 0 bases, with 11 bases between them. The CDR3 reads CSASLTATNYGYTF. The CDR3 nucleotides are TGCAGTGCTAGTCTCACAGCAACTAACTATGGCTACACCTTC.

This clonotype was observed a handful of times. CDR3 nucleotides: TGTGCCAGCAGTCTCGTTGGGACGGGTGAAGCTTTCTTT. Protein product: CASSLVGTGEAFF. J is TRBJ1-1 and V is TRBV28; tentative D call: TRBD1 (5 bases). V gave up 5 bases and J gave up 7 bases, with 14 bases separating them. The CDR3 consists of 13 residues. The V gene's germline CDR1 is MDHEN and CDR2 SYDVKM.

In its sample, this clonotype was seen a few times. The rearrangement joins TRBV5-1 to TRBJ1-2; D possibly corresponds to TRBD1 (5 bases). This CDR3 is built from 12 residues. Germline V gives CDR1 SGHRS, CDR2 YFSETQ. V lost 4 bases, J lost 6 bases, and 10 bases lay in between. CDR3 residues: CASSKGTHGYTF. The CDR3 DNA reads TGCGCCAGCAGCAAAGGGACCCATGGCTACACCTTC. Complete variable domain (other parts from reference TRBV5-1 and TRBJ1-2): KAGVTQTPRYLIKTRGQQVTLSCSPISGHRSVSWYQQTPGQGLQFLFEYFSETQRNKGNFPGRFSGRQFSNSRSEMNVSTLELGDSALYLCASSKGTHGYTFGSGTRLTVV.

V is TRBV5-1 and J is TRBJ2-7; 10 positions match TRBD1. From germline, CDR1 is SGHRS and CDR2 YFSETQ. V lost 2 bases and J lost 5; bases outside the gene matches: 7. The length of the CDR3 is 15 residues. This CDR3 reads CASSFTRDRGDEQYF. DNA of the CDR3: TGCGCCAGCAGCTTCACCCGGGACAGGGGAGACGAGCAGTACTTC.

V is TRBV5-1 and J is TRBJ2-2, with 8 bases fitting TRBD1. CDR3 length: 15 amino acids. Germline-derived CDR1 and CDR2 are SGHRS and YFSETQ. V lost 4 bases, J lost 1 base, and 3 bases stayed unmatched. The CDR3 DNA reads TGCGCCAGCAGCGGGGACAGGATGAACACCGGGGAGCTGTTTTTT. It yields the protein CASSGDRMNTGELFF.